Reported below is one T cell receptor (beta chain). This clone was observed a few times. Its antigen remains undetermined. Per-nucleotide qualities are absent, and no much larger clonotype sits a single base away. The data derive from a study of T cells in localized non-small cell lung cancer (dated by TCRdb to 2020 to 2021). Background for the entire study: The study examined T cell repertoires in 200 to 300 patients with early-stage NSCLC and compared tumors with uninvolved tumor-adjacent lungs. The cohort comprised approximately 240 treatment-naïve NSCLC patients with resected, localized lung tumors. NSCLC patients had a mean age of around 70 years, and around 140 were male and about a hundred female.

At diagnosis, tumor, uninvolved tumor-adjacent lung and peripheral blood were collected and then preserved as a mix of FFPE and fresh-frozen material. Blood samples were analyzed as peripheral blood mononuclear cells for TCR repertoire profiling. TCR beta CDR3 regions were sequenced from DNA using the immunoSEQ Assay. In the authors' own workflow: To compute T cell density, TCR beta template counts were normalized to usable DNA, which was estimated by amplifying housekeeping genes. Richness was estimated using the preseqR package, with extrapolation to 400,000 templates for PBMC samples and to 120,000 templates for tissue samples. Clonality was taken to be one minus Pielou's evenness. To identify tissue-enriched TCRs, differential abundance testing was run on productive amino-acid clonotypes with a minimum total count of 5 and an alpha of 0.1. Repertoire overlap between compartments was quantified with the Jaccard Index and Morisita Overlap Index. GLIPH clustered TCR beta CDR3s with public tetramer-defined viral CDR3s; viral motifs required at least three viral sequences plus V-gene enrichment. Here the immuneACCESS table is served through TCRdb, limited to in-frame sequences with V and J called. Missing clones are a known gap in these copies; in checked studies unresolved V genes cover under half, and the rest lacks a known reason. That table furnishes V, J and clone size, whereas the DNA furnished D and trimming. This sample comprises roughly 67,000 clones, roughly four fifths of them detected only once. The ten most abundant clones make up 13% of the sample.

As encoded in the germline V gene, CDR1 is SGDLS while CDR2 is YYNGEE. Trimming at the junction amounts to 1 base on V and 2 bases on J, and the germline ends lie 9 bases apart. The CDR3 numbers 15 residues from cysteine through phenylalanine. Just CDR3 DNA is preserved here, 45 bases in frame from base 1. Beyond this particular receptor, the publication reports: Because multi-region sequencing of the tumors was not done, intratumor heterogeneity could not be ruled out. Uninvolved tumor-adjacent lung showed the highest T cell clonality, higher than tumor, which suggests more focused antigenic responses in the uninvolved tumor-adjacent lung. Because the study design was exploratory, TCR variables were selected using unadjusted p-values without false-discovery rate correction. Higher blood T cell density associated with longer overall survival, while higher adjacent-lung clonality associated with shorter survival. Of the top 100 tumor clones, a median of roughly 60 were detected in paired uninvolved adjacent lung; 28 were also among that lung's top 100.

Material: peripheral blood, obtained before any cancer treatment. Rearrangement joined TRBV9 to TRBJ2-2, and possibly TRBD1, on 6 matching bases. The origin of this receptor is a female donor over 55 with stage I lung adenocarcinoma. The CDR3 amino acid sequence is: CASSVQGRNTGELFF. The base sequence is TGTGCCAGCAGCGTACAGGGGCGAAACACCGGGGAGCTGTTTTTT. Where the CDR3 stops, the reference TRBV9 and TRBJ2-2 genes take over; the full variable domain is DSGVTQTPKHLITATGQRVTLRCSPRSGDLSVYWYQQSLDQGLQFLIQYYNGEERAKGNILERFSAQQFPDLHSELNLSSLELGDSALYFCASSVQGRNTGELFFGEGSRLTVL.